Below are 32 T cell receptor beta chains sequenced from a single sample in a study of blood T cell repertoires in COVID-19 (TCRdb year 2020). Library generation was performed with the immunoSEQ multiplex PCR assay. TCRdb took over this immuneACCESS table, retaining in-frame rearrangements with V and J assigned. Such tables are incomplete; in checked studies, under half of the missing clones stem from an unresolved V gene, and the remainder is unexplained. The sample records about 240,000 clones, roughly nine tenths of which are singletons. The leading ten clones occupy less than 8% of the sample. Sequences were obtained from peripheral blood. The receptors shown here come from a man in his 60s with acute or convalescent COVID-19.

This clone occurred once. The gene calls are TRBV7-2 and TRBJ1-1; TRBD1 might be the D (5 bases). The CDR3 extends over 13 amino acids. The germline V gene has CDR1 SGHTA and CDR2 FQGNSA. V was pared by 5 bases and J by 0 bases, with 7 bases between. This CDR3 reads CASSPGMNTEAFF. CDR3 nucleotide sequence: TGTGCCAGCAGCCCAGGGATGAACACTGAAGCTTTCTTT.

The genes are TRBV19 and TRBJ1-2; D unclear. The CDR3 is 13 residues long. From germline, CDR1 is LNHDA and CDR2 SQIVND (reference sequence). Trimming left V 7 bases short and J 0 bases short, with 9 bases between. The CDR3 coding sequence is TGTGCCAGTACCACAGTTGCTAACTATGGCTACACCTTC. It encodes CASTTVANYGYTF.

The chain carries TRBV12-3 or TRBV12-4 and TRBJ1-2; D not certain. The CDR3 length is 13 residues. V was trimmed by 6 bases and J by 5 bases, leaving 13 bases between them. The CDR3 spells CASSPWARYGYTF. The CDR3 DNA follows: TGTGCCAGCAGCCCGTGGGCGCGATATGGCTACACCTTC.

The CDR3 nucleotides are TGTGCCAGCAGTCCCGGAGGAGGCAATCAGCCCCAGCATTTT. This sequence encodes CASSPGGGNQPQHF. V and J are TRBV6-2 or TRBV6-3 and TRBJ1-5; no clear D. The V end was cut by 5 bases, the J end by 2 bases, with 10 bases between. Germline loops: CDR1 MNHEY, CDR2 SVGEGT. The CDR3 extends over 14 amino acids.

The chain has TRBV6-5 and TRBJ2-7; 7 positions agree with TRBD1. The V and J ends lost 6 bases and 6 bases, in that order; junction bases with no gene match: 8. The CDR3 runs 13 residues. The germline CDR1 and CDR2 sequences are MNHEY and SVGAGI. The CDR3 DNA follows: TGTGCCAGCAGAAAGACAGGGAGCGGCGAGCAGTACTTC. Translating it yields CASRKTGSGEQYF.

The chain links TRBV11-1 to TRBJ2-7; possible D gene TRBD2, 5 bases. Trimming removed 5 bases at V and 1 base at J, with 12 bases between. Germline CDR1 and CDR2: SGHAT and FQDESV (reference sequence). The CDR3 is 14 residues long. The CDR3 here is CASSRPGFSYEQYF. CDR3 nucleotide sequence: TGTGCCAGCAGCCGGCCGGGATTTTCCTACGAGCAGTACTTC.

The rearrangement joins TRBV28 to TRBJ2-4; 9 bases agree with TRBD2. The CDR3 consists of 15 residues. Germline CDR1 reads MDHEN; CDR2 reads SYDVKM. With 4 bases clipped from V and 4 bases from J, the junction kept 5 bases outside the gene matches. The CDR3 sequence is CASSSRLADKNIQYF. CDR3 in DNA: TGTGCCAGCAGTTCCCGACTAGCGGATAAAAACATTCAGTACTTC.

This clone has just a few counts. The chain joins TRBV27 to TRBJ2-3; 9 bases line up with TRBD2. The V and J ends lost 6 bases and 1 base, in that order; junction bases with no gene match: 5. Germline assignment: CDR1 MNHEY and CDR2 SMNVEV (reference sequence). The CDR3 contains 15 residues. CDR3 nucleotide sequence: TGTGCCAGCAGGAGGTTAGCGGGAGGCACAGATACGCAGTATTTT. This gives the protein CASRRLAGGTDTQYF.

The chain uses TRBV28 and TRBJ2-7; 7 bases line up with TRBD1. The CDR3 sequence is 13 residues long. Trimming removed 5 bases from V and 5 bases from J; junction bases left unmatched: 6. CDR1 is MDHEN and CDR2 is SYDVKM in the germline V gene. This CDR3 is CASSLTGVHEQYF. CDR3 in DNA: TGTGCCAGCAGTCTAACAGGGGTCCACGAGCAGTACTTC.

The chain employs TRBV6-2 or TRBV6-3 and TRBJ1-1; 7 bases line up with TRBD1. The length of the CDR3 is 11 residues. V was clipped by 6 bases and J by 8 bases; unmatched bases: 3. CDR1 and CDR2 from the germline V gene are MNHEY and SVGEGT. CDR3 protein: CASSPGQEAFF. The CDR3 nucleotides are TGTGCCAGCAGCCCGGGACAGGAAGCTTTCTTT.

The V and J genes are TRBV5-1 and TRBJ2-1; 11 bases agree with TRBD2. V gave up 3 bases and J gave up 1 base; unmatched junction bases: 6. Germline V gene data show CDR1 as SGHRS and CDR2 as YFSETQ. The CDR3 runs 17 residues. The CDR3 sequence: CASSSLAGGSSYNEQFF. The CDR3 region has the DNA TGCGCCAGCAGCTCGCTAGCGGGAGGATCTTCCTACAATGAGCAGTTCTTC.

The gene calls are TRBV30 and TRBJ1-5, with D perhaps matching TRBD1 (6 bases). This CDR3 has 15 amino acids. The germline V and J ends were trimmed by 0 bases and 0 bases, with 9 bases remaining between them. Germline values: CDR1 GTSNPN, CDR2 SVGIG (reference sequence). CDR3 region: CAWSVRGFSNQPQHF. The CDR3 DNA is TGTGCCTGGAGTGTAAGGGGGTTTAGCAATCAGCCCCAGCATTTT. Full variable domain (outside the CDR3, taken from reference TRBV30 and TRBJ1-5): SQTIHQWPATLVQPVGSPLSLECTVEGTSNPNLYWYRQAAGRGLQLLFYSVGIGQISSEVPQNLSASRPQDRQFILSSKKLLLSDSGFYLCAWSVRGFSNQPQHFGDGTRLSIL.

The count of this clone is one. J is TRBJ1-2 and V is TRBV5-1, with a possible D match to TRBD1 (6 bases). The CDR3 is 15 residues long. V lost 0 bases, J lost 2 bases, and 11 bases lay in between. Germline loops: CDR1 SGHRS, CDR2 YFSETQ. The CDR3 region is CASSLGAGANYGYTF. The CDR3 DNA follows: TGCGCCAGCAGCTTGGGAGCAGGGGCCAACTATGGCTACACCTTC.

The rearrangement joins TRBV27 to TRBJ2-1, with 13 bases lining up with TRBD2. J lost 7 bases, V lost 5 bases, and 5 bases had no gene match. Germline V gene data show CDR1 as MNHEY and CDR2 as SMNVEV (reference sequence). The CDR3 contains 15 residues. The CDR3 nucleotides read TGTGCCAGCAGTACTAGCGGGAGGGCCGGTAATGAGCAGTTCTTC. Translating gives CASSTSGRAGNEQFF.

V gene TRBV28 combines with J gene TRBJ1-2; TRBD1 agrees at 10 bases. CDR1 MDHEN and CDR2 SYDVKM come from the germline V gene. The V segment lost 4 bases and the J segment 6 bases; nucleotides outside the gene matches: 17. The CDR3 spans 18 residues. The CDR3 nucleotides read TGTGCCAGCAGTTCCCCTTGGGGACAGGGGAGGGGAGCGGATGGCTACACCTTC. Its protein product is CASSSPWGQGRGADGYTF.

The chain is built from TRBV19 and TRBJ2-7; 7 positions match TRBD1. CDR3 length equals 14 residues. Per the germline V gene, CDR1 is LNHDA and CDR2 is SQIVND (reference sequence). V was pared by 9 bases and J by 3 bases, with 11 bases of the junction left unmatched. CDR3 in amino acids: CASSRDRDSYEQYF. CDR3 nucleotide sequence: TGTGCCAGCTCCCGAGACAGGGATAGCTACGAGCAGTACTTC.

This chain uses TRBV5-5 with TRBJ2-1; perhaps TRBD1 as D (6 bases). Trimming removed 2 bases from V and 6 bases from J, with 9 bases in between. The length of the CDR3 is 13 residues. Germline V lookup: CDR1 SGHKS, CDR2 YYEKEE (reference sequence). Written as DNA, the CDR3 is TGTGCCAGCAGCTTATCAGGGGTCAATGAGCAGTTCTTC. It codes for CASSLSGVNEQFF.

CDR3 DNA sequence: TGTGCCAGCAGTTTATATGCGACAGGCTATAGCAATCAGCCCCAGCATTTT. Its protein is CASSLYATGYSNQPQHF. V gene TRBV27 combines with J gene TRBJ1-5, with D tentatively TRBD1 (6 bases). V lost 1 base to trimming and J lost 0 bases, with 13 bases between them. In germline, CDR1 is MNHEY, CDR2 SMNVEV (reference sequence). CDR3 size: 17 residues.

V gene TRBV4-1 combines with J gene TRBJ2-7; tentative D call: TRBD2 (6 bases). Trimming shortened V by 0 bases and J by 4 bases, and 22 bases separated the two germline ends. This CDR3 contains 18 residues. Germline V gives CDR1 MGHRA, CDR2 YSYEKL. CDR3 protein: CASSQEGGSSGVFYEQYF. In DNA form, the CDR3 reads TGCGCCAGCAGCCAAGAGGGGGGTTCCAGCGGAGTCTTTTACGAGCAGTACTTC.

The J gene is TRBJ1-2, the V gene TRBV28; no reliable D call. V lost 7 bases, J lost 2 bases, and 11 bases lay in between. This CDR3 is built from 13 residues. CDR1 and CDR2 (germline): MDHEN, SYDVKM. The CDR3: CASTGRGNYGYTF. CDR3 coding DNA: TGTGCCAGCACCGGCCGAGGGAACTATGGCTACACCTTC.

The chain links TRBV11-2 to TRBJ2-5, with TRBD2 identical over 7 bases. The CDR3 sequence is 15 residues long. Germline V gene lookup returns CDR1 SGHAT and CDR2 FQNNGV. V was pared by 1 base and J by 7 bases, with 9 bases of the junction left unmatched. CDR3 in amino acids: CASSLVTGGSGTQYF. The CDR3 region has the DNA TGTGCCAGCAGCTTAGTAACGGGAGGCTCGGGGACCCAGTACTTC.

V and J are TRBV27 and TRBJ2-5; 9 bases are a match to TRBD1. Germline V gene lookup returns CDR1 MNHEY and CDR2 SMNVEV (reference sequence). The CDR3 runs 15 residues. The junction had 8 bases not matched to a gene; V was cut back by 5 bases and J by 4 bases. The CDR3, as DNA: TGTGCCAGCAGTCCCCGGACAGGGGTAAGAGAGACCCAGTACTTC. It codes for CASSPRTGVRETQYF.

The chain combines TRBV18 with TRBJ2-5, with 10 bases aligning to TRBD2. Germline-derived CDR1 and CDR2 are KGHSH and LQKENI. J gave up 10 bases and V 5 bases, and 16 bases lay outside the gene matches. The CDR3 loop spans 16 amino acids. CDR3 amino acids: CASSTRTSGTDKGQYF. For the CDR3, the DNA is TGTGCCAGCTCAACACGGACTAGCGGAACCGATAAGGGCCAGTACTTC.

This clone came up once. The chain couples TRBV3-1 (or the pseudogene TRBV3-2) to TRBJ1-5; 7 bases map to TRBD1. CDR3 length: 13 residues. CDR1 is LGHDT and CDR2 is YNNKEL in the germline V gene (reference sequence). V dropped 4 bases and J dropped 7; count of bases not matched to a gene: 4. The CDR3 sequence: CASSLQGDQPQHF. The CDR3 nucleotides are TGTGCCAGCAGCCTCCAGGGGGACCAGCCCCAGCATTTT.

The sample holds one count of this clone. The chain couples TRBV7-2 to TRBJ2-5; tentative D call: TRBD2 (6 bases). The germline V gene encodes CDR1 SGHTA and CDR2 FQGNSA. The CDR3 consists of 15 residues. Trimming removed 3 bases at V and 2 bases at J, with 13 bases between. The CDR3 protein is CASSLTRGAQETQYF. CDR3 in DNA: TGTGCCAGCAGCTTGACTAGAGGGGCTCAAGAGACCCAGTACTTC.

V and J are TRBV27 and TRBJ1-2, with 12 bases that match TRBD1. The CDR3 extends over 13 amino acids. Germline CDR1 is MNHEY and CDR2 is SMNVEV (reference sequence). V was clipped by 5 bases and J by 7 bases; unmatched bases: 2. Written as DNA, the CDR3 is TGTGCCAGCAGTGGGACAGGGGGCATTGGCTACACCTTC. Translation: CASSGTGGIGYTF.

The chain uses TRBV27 and TRBJ1-5; D is ambiguous. The CDR3 is made up of 14 amino acids. The germline V gene has CDR1 MNHEY and CDR2 SMNVEV (reference sequence). Between the trimmed V and J ends, which lost 2 bases and 0 bases, there was a span of 5 bases. CDR3 sequence (DNA): TGTGCCAGCAGTTTACAGTATAGCAATCAGCCCCAGCATTTT. Translating it yields CASSLQYSNQPQHF.

The chain combines TRBV12-3 or TRBV12-4 with TRBJ1-5; D is possibly TRBD1 (5 bases). V lost 2 bases and J lost 8, with 10 bases in between. CDR3 size: 13 residues. The CDR3 coding sequence is TGTGCCAGCAGTTTACTGGCGGGGGAGCCCCAGCATTTT. Its protein product is CASSLLAGEPQHF.

This rearrangement joins TRBV5-6 to TRBJ1-6; TRBD1 is a possible D gene (6 bases). There are 14 residues in the CDR3. Germline assignment: CDR1 SGHDT and CDR2 YYEEEE. Trimming took off 0 bases at V and 10 bases at J, with 11 bases between the two ends. The CDR3 nucleotides are TGTGCCAGCAGCTTGGGGCAGGGGATATCACCCCTCCACTTT. Translation: CASSLGQGISPLHF.

The gene calls are TRBV7-2 and TRBJ2-1, with 7 positions matching TRBD2. The length of the CDR3 is 14 residues. Per germline, CDR1 SGHTA and CDR2 FQGNSA. Trimming at V came to 4 bases and at J to 9 bases, leaving 9 bases not matched to a gene. In DNA form, the CDR3 reads TGTGCCAGCAGCTGGAGGACTAGTGTGGGTGAGCAGTTCTTC. As protein: CASSWRTSVGEQFF.

The chain links TRBV10-1 to TRBJ1-5; D not resolved. CDR3 length equals 19 residues. Germline lookup yields CDR1 WNHNN and CDR2 SYGVQD (reference sequence). Trimming stripped 6 bases from V and 0 bases from J, with 24 bases between. The DNA of the CDR3 is TGCGCCAGCAGCGATCAATTCCCGGAGAAAGAATATAGCAATCAGCCCCAGCATTTT. Translation gives CASSDQFPEKEYSNQPQHF.

V gene TRBV5-8 combines with J gene TRBJ1-5; D uncertain. Germline CDR1 and CDR2: SGHTS and YDEGEE. The CDR3 runs to 15 residues. V was clipped by 5 bases and J by 0 bases, with 12 bases between them. The CDR3: CASRNRNYSNQPQHF. The CDR3 bases are TGTGCCAGCAGGAACAGAAATTATAGCAATCAGCCCCAGCATTTT.